These 11 T cell receptor beta chains were all obtained from the same sample, sequenced in a study of blood T cell repertoires in COVID-19. The assay was immunoSEQ multiplex PCR, and TCRdb's table has in-frame clones only and misses some. This sample carries about 330,000 clones, roughly 90% of them seen once, and the ten largest clones take roughly a tenth. Sequenced material: peripheral blood. Every receptor here comes from a man aged 25-45 years with COVID-19, enrolled during active disease.

The chain links TRBV6-5 to TRBJ2-7; D might be TRBD1 (6 bases). The CDR3 extends over 14 amino acids. The V and J ends lost 2 bases and 3 bases respectively, with 11 bases between them. Germline CDR1 reads MNHEY; CDR2 reads SVGAGI. In nucleotides, the CDR3 is TGTGCCAGCAGTTACCAGAGGACAGACTACGAGCAGTACTTC. This codes for CASSYQRTDYEQYF.

The CDR3 loop is CASSLGLAGISTDTQYF. CDR3 DNA sequence: TGTGCCAGCAGTTTAGGGCTAGCGGGGATAAGCACAGATACGCAGTATTTT. The gene calls are TRBV27 and TRBJ2-3, with 9 bases identical to TRBD2. The ends lost 2 bases at V and 0 bases at J; junction bases unmatched: 6. This CDR3 has 17 amino acids. CDR1 is MNHEY and CDR2 is SMNVEV in the germline V gene (reference sequence).

The chain joins TRBV2 to TRBJ2-3, with 13 bases aligning to TRBD2. CDR3 size: 17 residues. Germline CDR1 and CDR2: SNHLY and FYNNEI. V gave up 5 bases and J gave up 4 bases; unmatched junction bases: 9. The CDR3 nucleotides read TGTGCCAGCAGTCACATACTAGCGGGGGGGCGCTCAGATACGCAGTATTTT. This codes for CASSHILAGGRSDTQYF.

The V gene is TRBV4-3, the J gene TRBJ2-7; a weak D match, TRBD2 (6 bases). Looked up from germline, CDR1 is LGHNA and CDR2 is YSLEER. The CDR3 runs to 13 residues. Trimming removed 4 bases from V and 0 bases from J, with 7 bases in between. The CDR3 reads CASSPGLSYEQYF. In DNA, the CDR3 is TGCGCCAGCAGCCCGGGACTCTCCTACGAGCAGTACTTC.

The chain carries TRBV29-1 and TRBJ2-1; possible D gene TRBD1, 6 bases. Germline V gives CDR1 SQVTM, CDR2 ANQGSEA. Trimming stripped 4 bases from V and 3 bases from J, with 13 bases between. The CDR3 totals 14 residues. The CDR3, as DNA: TGCAGCGTTGCGGCAGGGGCCGGCTACAATGAGCAGTTCTTC. Amino acid sequence: CSVAAGAGYNEQFF.

This chain links TRBV7-8 with TRBJ2-3; 7 positions match TRBD2. This CDR3 is 15 amino acids long. The V gene end was trimmed by 6 bases and the J gene end by 0 bases; junction bases not matched to a gene: 6. Looked up from germline, CDR1 is SGHVS and CDR2 is FQNEAQ. CDR3 DNA sequence: TGTGCCAGCAGTTCGCGGGAGAGAAGCACAGATACGCAGTATTTT. Translation gives CASSSRERSTDTQYF.

The chain links TRBV11-2 to TRBJ1-2, with TRBD1 matching 9 bases. CDR1 is SGHAT and CDR2 is FQNNGV in the germline V gene. CDR3 length: 17 amino acids. Unmatched junction bases numbered 17, after V lost 5 bases and J lost 7 bases. The CDR3 bases are TGTGCCAGCAGCATAAACCCGGGACAGGGATTTCGTGGTGGCTACACCTTC. As protein: CASSINPGQGFRGGYTF.

The genes are TRBV6-5 and TRBJ1-2; 7 bases line up with TRBD1. CDR3 size: 13 residues. Per the germline V gene, CDR1 is MNHEY and CDR2 is SVGAGI. The J segment lost 4 bases and the V segment lost 6 bases, leaving 5 bases of the junction unmatched. CDR3 sequence: CASRDRVGYGYTF. CDR3 bases: TGTGCCAGCAGAGACAGGGTGGGCTATGGCTACACCTTC.

The chain uses TRBV4-2 and TRBJ2-5; D remains ambiguous. The V and J ends lost 0 bases and 0 bases respectively, with 14 bases between them. Germline V gives CDR1 LGHNA, CDR2 YNFKEQ. The CDR3 sequence is 17 residues long. The chain's CDR3 is CASSQDGNQPNQETQYF. CDR3 bases: TGTGCCAGCAGCCAAGATGGCAACCAACCCAACCAAGAGACCCAGTACTTC.

The chain carries TRBV30 and TRBJ2-2; a weak D match, TRBD2 (5 bases). The CDR3 runs 13 residues. CDR1 is GTSNPN and CDR2 is SVGIG in the germline V gene (reference sequence). The V and J ends lost 3 bases and 7 bases respectively, with 12 bases between them. In DNA form, the CDR3 reads TGTGCCTGGAGCCACGTGGAGGACGGGGAGCTGTTTTTT. Protein: CAWSHVEDGELFF.

The rearrangement joins TRBV5-6 to TRBJ2-3; TRBD1 is a possible D gene (6 bases). CDR1 is SGHDT and CDR2 is YYEEEE in the germline V gene. The CDR3 length is 16 residues. Between the trimmed V and J ends, which lost 0 bases and 4 bases, there was a span of 15 bases. The chain's CDR3 is CASSLDLTGVADTQYF. CDR3 in DNA: TGTGCCAGCAGCTTGGATTTGACAGGAGTGGCAGATACGCAGTATTTT.